The 9 T cell receptor beta chains reported below all come from one sample, sequenced in a study of identical twins. TCRdb recomputed calls from the 5' RACE reads with MiXCR, one row per CDR3 protein. Among hundreds of thousands of distinct CDR3 sequences listed, less than 7% were seen once. The sequenced sample was naive T cells sorted from blood. The receptors shown here come from a man between 18 and 35 years old in good health.

The J gene is TRBJ1-6, the V gene TRBV4-1, with 9 bases matching TRBD1. The V gene end was trimmed by 2 bases and the J gene end by 10 bases; junction bases not matched to a gene: 6. Germline V lookup: CDR1 MGHRA, CDR2 YSYEKL. The CDR3 has 15 residues. Here the CDR3 DNA reads TGCGCCAGCAGCCAACTAACAGGGGGCAGCTCACCCCTCCACTTT. Protein: CASSQLTGGSSPLHF.

This clonotype was detected ten times or more. The chain has TRBV7-9 and TRBJ2-7, with 8 bases lining up with TRBD1. The V gene end was trimmed by 4 bases and the J gene end by 3 bases; junction bases not matched to a gene: 11. Germline-derived CDR1 and CDR2 are SEHNR and FQNEAQ (reference sequence). CDR3 length: 16 residues. For the CDR3, the DNA is TGTGCCAGCAGCTCACAGGACAGGGTACAAGACTACGAGCAGTACTTC. Its protein is CASSSQDRVQDYEQYF.

This clonotype was detected ten times or more. V and J are TRBV10-3 and TRBJ2-2, with TRBD2 matching over 13 bases. V lost 8 bases, J lost 6 bases, and 12 bases stayed unmatched. This CDR3 spans 17 amino acids. CDR1 and CDR2 (germline): ENHRY, SYGVKD. CDR3 DNA sequence: TGTGCCATCGGACGGACTAGCGGGAGCGGGGGCGCCGGGGAGCTGTTTTTT. Amino acids: CAIGRTSGSGGAGELFF.

The table lists this clonotype with a few counts. The V gene is TRBV7-2, the J gene TRBJ2-7; a possible D gene is TRBD1 (6 bases). Trimming stripped 4 bases from V and 2 bases from J, with 12 bases between. CDR3 length equals 14 residues. CDR1 SGHTA and CDR2 FQGNSA come from the germline V gene. The CDR3, as DNA: TGTGCCAGCAGCTGGGACACGGGGCCCTACGAGCAGTACTTC. It yields the protein CASSWDTGPYEQYF.

This clonotype was recorded many times. The genes are TRBV9 and TRBJ2-7; possibly TRBD2 for D (5 bases). The CDR3 is 13 amino acids. The germline V gene encodes CDR1 SGDLS and CDR2 YYNGEE. Trimming removed 4 bases at V and 3 bases at J, with 11 bases between. This CDR3 is CASSLSGDYEQYF. For the CDR3, the DNA is TGTGCCAGCAGCTTAAGCGGAGACTACGAGCAGTACTTC.

Ten or more counts support this clonotype. V usage is TRBV5-1 and J usage is TRBJ2-5; 11 nucleotides line up with TRBD1. The ends lost 4 bases at V and 5 bases at J; junction bases unmatched: 7. Looked up from germline, CDR1 is SGHRS and CDR2 is YFSETQ. This CDR3 has 15 residues. This CDR3 is CASSLTGTGGETQYF. The DNA for the CDR3 is TGCGCCAGCAGCCTTACCGGGACAGGGGGGGAGACCCAGTACTTC.

The sample holds many counts of this clonotype. The CDR3 DNA follows: TGTGCCACCAGTCAGACAGGGGGTATGGCCAAAAACATTCAGTACTTC. Residues: CATSQTGGMAKNIQYF. The chain is built from TRBV15 and TRBJ2-4, with 9 bases fitting TRBD1. Germline loops: CDR1 LNHNV, CDR2 YYDKDF (reference sequence). The CDR3 is 16 residues long. V lost 6 bases, J lost 1 base, and 7 bases stayed unmatched.

The V gene is TRBV11-2, the J gene TRBJ2-1, with D possibly matching TRBD2 (5 bases). This CDR3 region has 14 residues. The V gene's germline CDR1 is SGHAT and CDR2 FQNNGV. Trimming took 1 base from V and 6 from J, leaving 10 bases between them. CDR3 coding DNA: TGTGCCAGCAGCTTAGCGGGAATTCCCAATGAGCAGTTCTTC. Translation gives CASSLAGIPNEQFF.

Ten or more counts support this clonotype. The V gene is TRBV28, the J gene TRBJ1-2; 9 bases are shared with TRBD1. Germline CDR1 is MDHEN and CDR2 is SYDVKM. The CDR3 spans 16 residues. Germline trimming cut 5 bases from V and 4 bases from J; bases unmatched to any gene: 11. The CDR3 bases are TGTGCCAGCAGTGGGACAGGGAAAGACCTGGGCTATGGCTACACCTTC. It codes for CASSGTGKDLGYGYTF.